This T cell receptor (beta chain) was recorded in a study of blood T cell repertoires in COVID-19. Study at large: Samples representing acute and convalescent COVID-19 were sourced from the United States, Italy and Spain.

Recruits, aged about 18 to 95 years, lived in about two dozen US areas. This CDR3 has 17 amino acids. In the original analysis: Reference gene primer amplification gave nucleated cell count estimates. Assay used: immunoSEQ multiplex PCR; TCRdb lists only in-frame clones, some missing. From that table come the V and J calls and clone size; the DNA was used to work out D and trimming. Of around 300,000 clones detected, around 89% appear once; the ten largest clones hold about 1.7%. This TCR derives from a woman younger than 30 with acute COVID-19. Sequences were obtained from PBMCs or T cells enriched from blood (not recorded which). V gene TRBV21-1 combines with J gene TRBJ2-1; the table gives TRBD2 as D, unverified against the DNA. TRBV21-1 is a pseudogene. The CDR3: CASSRPLRGLAGGGQFF. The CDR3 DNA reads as TGTGCCAGCAGCAGACCGCTCAGGGGACTAGCGGGAGGCGGGCAGTTCTTC.